This T cell receptor beta chain stems from a study of cytomegalovirus exposure and HLA in healthy donors. V gave up 5 bases and J gave up 5 bases; unmatched junction bases: 5. This CDR3 has 14 amino acids. Looked up from germline, CDR1 is MNHEY and CDR2 is SMNVEV (reference sequence). Sequenced by immunoSEQ multiplex PCR; TCRdb stores in-frame clones only, minus some. The sample carries roughly 230,000 clones, 80% to 95% recorded once. The sample taken for sequencing was PBMCs. The sequence was obtained from a woman aged 25 to 39 in good health and CMV-seronegative. J is TRBJ2-3 and V is TRBV27; 9 nucleotides match TRBD1. Here the CDR3 DNA reads TGTGCCAGCAGTCTAGGACAGGGGATAGATACGCAGTATTTT. Its protein product is CASSLGQGIDTQYF.